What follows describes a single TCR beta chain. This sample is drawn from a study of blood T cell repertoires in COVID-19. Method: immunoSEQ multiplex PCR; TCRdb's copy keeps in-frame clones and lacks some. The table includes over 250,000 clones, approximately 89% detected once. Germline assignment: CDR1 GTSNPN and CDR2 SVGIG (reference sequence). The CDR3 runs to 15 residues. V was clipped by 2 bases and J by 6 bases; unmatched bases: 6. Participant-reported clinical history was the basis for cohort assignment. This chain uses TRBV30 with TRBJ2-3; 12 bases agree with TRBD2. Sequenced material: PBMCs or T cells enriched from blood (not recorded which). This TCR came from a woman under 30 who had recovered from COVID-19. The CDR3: CAWSPLAGGGDTQYF. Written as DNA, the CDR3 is TGTGCCTGGAGTCCACTAGCGGGGGGTGGGGATACGCAGTATTTT.